This section outlines one T cell receptor beta chain sequence together with its context. Exposed volunteers were people who met a COVID-19 case within 2 weeks before study entry. The sample originates from a study of blood T cell repertoires in COVID-19. At the level of the study: From the United States, Italy and Spain came samples of acute and convalescent COVID-19.

Original analysis: By means of reference gene primer amplification, nucleated cell counts were estimated. TCRdb's copy holds only in-frame clones and misses some; the assay was immunoSEQ multiplex PCR. V, J and clone size are taken as reported in that table, and D and trimming were inferred from the DNA itself. The data contain around 160,000 clones, 65% to 85% of them seen just once; the ten biggest clones take up around 5.4%. Trimming removed 3 bases at V and 8 bases at J, with 14 bases between. Germline CDR1 MRHNA, CDR2 SNTAGT. This CDR3 has 14 residues. This chain links TRBV6-4 with TRBJ2-1, with D possibly being TRBD1 (6 bases). The origin of this receptor is a woman aged 50 to 60 who had been exposed to COVID-19. Sequenced input: PBMCs or T cells enriched from blood (not recorded which). The CDR3 DNA reads as TGTGCCAGCAGTGAAGCGACAGGTTCCTATGAGCAGTTCTTC. Amino acid sequence: CASSEATGSYEQFF.